These T cell receptor beta chains were read from a single sample in a study of T cell responses to AZD1222 COVID-19 vaccine. Sequenced by immunoSEQ multiplex PCR; TCRdb stores in-frame clones only, minus some. There are approximately 190,000 clones in the sample; approximately 94% occur only once, and 1% lies in the top ten. Sequencing was performed on peripheral blood, taken 28 days after the second AZD1222 dose. These receptors originate from an adult who received the AZD1222 COVID-19 vaccine. CDR3s include the opening cysteine and the closing phenylalanine or tryptophan. A D gene is named only where the DNA matches it firmly. For some rows the clone size is stated as once, few or many, or as a class when expanded; others skip it.

J	size	V	D	DNA	CDR3
TRBJ1-1	once	TRBV7-9	TRBD1	TGTGCCAGCAGCGTAAGACAGGGAGACACTGAAGCTTTCTTT	CASSVRQGDTEAFF
TRBJ2-7	.	TRBV7-2	.	TGTGCCAGCAGAAAAGCGGCCACCTACGAGCAGTACTTC	CASRKAATYEQYF
TRBJ1-5	.	TRBV12-5	.	TGTGCTAGTGGTTTCGCCGGCAATCAGCCCCAGCATTTT	CASGFAGNQPQHF
TRBJ2-5	.	TRBV7-9	.	TGTGCCAGCAGCTGGGGACAAACGGCAGAGACCCAGTACTTC	CASSWGQTAETQYF
TRBJ1-1	.	TRBV5-1	TRBD1	TGCGCCAGCAGCTCGGACAGGGGAGGCACTGAAGCTTTCTTT	CASSSDRGGTEAFF
TRBJ2-3	.	TRBV7-3	.	TGTGCCAGCAGCCCCGGGGCGGGCACAGATACGCAGTATTTT	CASSPGAGTDTQYF
TRBJ1-1	.	TRBV29-1	.	TGCAGCGTTGCCTTCCCTGGAGGCGGGAACACTGAAGCTTTCTTT	CSVAFPGGGNTEAFF
TRBJ1-1	.	TRBV3-1/TRBV3-2	TRBD1	TGTGCCAGCAGGGGCAGGACAGGGAGTACTGAAGCTTTCTTT	CASRGRTGSTEAFF
TRBJ2-7	.	TRBV7-8	.	TGTGCCAGCAGGACGAGTAGGCGGGGGCTTACCTACGAGCAGTACTTC	CASRTSRRGLTYEQYF
TRBJ1-4	.	TRBV9	.	TGTGCCAGCAGCGTGGGGGCAGGGGACTTTAATGAAAAACTGTTTTTT	CASSVGAGDFNEKLFF
TRBJ1-3	once	TRBV19	.	TGTGCCAGTAGTATAGGGGCGCTGGACACCATATATTTT	CASSIGALDTIYF
TRBJ1-1	.	TRBV6-5	TRBD1	TGTGCCAGCATCCAACAGGGGGCGCTGGGCACTGAAGCTTTCTTT	CASIQQGALGTEAFF